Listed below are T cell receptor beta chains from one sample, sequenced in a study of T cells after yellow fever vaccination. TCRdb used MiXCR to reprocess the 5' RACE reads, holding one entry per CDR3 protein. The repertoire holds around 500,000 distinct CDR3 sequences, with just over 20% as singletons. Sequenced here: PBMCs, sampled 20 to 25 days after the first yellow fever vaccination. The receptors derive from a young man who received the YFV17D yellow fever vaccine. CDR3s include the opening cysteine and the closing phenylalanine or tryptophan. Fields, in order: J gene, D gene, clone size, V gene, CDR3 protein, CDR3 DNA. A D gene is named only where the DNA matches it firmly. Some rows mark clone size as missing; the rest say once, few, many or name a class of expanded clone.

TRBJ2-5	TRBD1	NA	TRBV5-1	CASSLGVGQGETQYF	TGCGCCAGCAGCTTGGGGGTTGGACAGGGAGAGACCCAGTACTTC
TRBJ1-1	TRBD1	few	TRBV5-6	CASSFFGNRGANTEAFF	TGTGCCAGCAGCTTTTTTGGAAACAGGGGGGCGAACACTGAAGCTTTCTTT
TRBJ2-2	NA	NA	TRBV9	CASSPHLTQGTGELFF	TGTGCCAGCAGCCCTCATCTGACCCAAGGCACCGGGGAGCTGTTTTTT
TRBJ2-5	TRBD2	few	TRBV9	CASSPGGSGGEKTQYF	TGTGCCAGCAGCCCCGGGGGTAGCGGGGGTGAGAAGACCCAGTACTTC
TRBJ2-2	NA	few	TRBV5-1	CASSLALHTTPNTGELFF	TGCGCCAGCAGCTTGGCACTCCACACAACCCCGAACACCGGGGAGCTGTTTTTT
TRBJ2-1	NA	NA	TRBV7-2	CASSTTGAYLF	TGTGCCAGCAGCACAACCGGGGCTTATTTATTC
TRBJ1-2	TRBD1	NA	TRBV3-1	CASSQGTGKGYTF	TGTGCCAGCAGCCAAGGGACAGGGAAAGGCTACACCTTC
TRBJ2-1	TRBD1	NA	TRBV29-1	CSVYPGQENNEQFF	TGCAGCGTTTACCCGGGACAGGAGAACAATGAGCAGTTCTTC
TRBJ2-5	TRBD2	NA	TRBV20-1	CSAPFAGGPKTQYF	TGCAGTGCTCCTTTCGCGGGGGGGCCGAAGACCCAGTACTTC
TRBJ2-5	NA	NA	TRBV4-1	CASSQIVQETQYF	TGCGCCAGCAGCCAGATAGTCCAAGAGACCCAGTACTTC
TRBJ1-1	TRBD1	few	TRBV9	CASSVGGGQSTEAFF	TGTGCCAGCAGCGTAGGAGGGGGACAGAGCACTGAAGCTTTCTTT
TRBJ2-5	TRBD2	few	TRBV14	CASSQEAWGTSGGTTGTQYF	TGTGCCAGCAGCCAAGAAGCATGGGGAACTAGCGGGGGGACCACCGGGACCCAGTACTTC
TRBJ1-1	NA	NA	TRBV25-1	CASSEQGYTEAFF	TGTGCCAGCAGTGAACAGGGTTACACTGAAGCTTTCTTT
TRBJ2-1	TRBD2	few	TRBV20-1	CSGGTSGGAYEQFF	TGCAGTGGCGGGACTAGCGGGGGGGCCTATGAGCAGTTCTTC
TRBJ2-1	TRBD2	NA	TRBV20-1	CSASWRGAYNEQFF	TGCAGTGCTAGTTGGCGGGGGGCCTACAATGAGCAGTTCTTC
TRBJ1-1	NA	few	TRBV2	CASISGRNTEAFF	TGTGCCAGCATATCAGGCCGAAACACTGAAGCTTTCTTT
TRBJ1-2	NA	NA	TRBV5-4	CASSLRGIGYGYTF	TGTGCCAGCAGCTTGCGGGGGATCGGCTATGGCTACACCTTC
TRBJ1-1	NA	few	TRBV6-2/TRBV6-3	CASSYSMRGDTEAFF	TGTGCCAGCAGTTACTCGATGAGGGGGGACACTGAAGCTTTCTTT
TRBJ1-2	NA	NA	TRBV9	CASSPLGGSYTF	TGTGCCAGCAGCCCATTGGGGGGGAGCTACACCTTC
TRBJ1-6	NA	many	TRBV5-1	CASSLDRANSPLHF	TGCGCCAGCAGCTTGGACAGGGCAAATTCACCCCTCCACTTT
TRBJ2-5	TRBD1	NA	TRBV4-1	CASSQGQRHLETQYF	TGCGCCAGCAGCCAGGGACAGAGACATTTAGAGACCCAGTACTTC
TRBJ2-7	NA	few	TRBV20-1	CSARATYEQYF	TGCAGTGCTAGAGCGACATACGAGCAGTACTTC
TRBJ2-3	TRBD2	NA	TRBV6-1	CATDNPASGDTDTQYF	TGTGCCACCGACAACCCCGCTAGCGGCGATACAGATACGCAGTATTTT
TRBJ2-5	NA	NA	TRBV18	CASSPRGLLTKETQYF	TGTGCCAGCTCACCGAGGGGACTGCTAACAAAAGAGACCCAGTACTTC
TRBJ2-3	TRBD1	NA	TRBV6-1	CASRLDRGVDTQYF	TGTGCCAGCAGGCTAGACAGGGGCGTTGATACGCAGTATTTT
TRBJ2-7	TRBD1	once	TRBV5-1	CASNRSPSDRAHEQYF	TGCGCCAGCAACCGATCCCCCTCAGACAGGGCCCACGAGCAGTACTTC
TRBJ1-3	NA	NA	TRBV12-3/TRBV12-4	CASSLFEGARGNTIYF	TGTGCCAGCAGTTTATTCGAAGGGGCGCGAGGAAACACCATATATTTT
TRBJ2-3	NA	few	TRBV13	CASSLKRGALDTQYF	TGTGCCAGCAGCTTAAAACGGGGGGCTCTCGATACGCAGTATTTT
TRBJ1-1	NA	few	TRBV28	CASRLMNTEAFF	TGTGCCAGCAGGTTGATGAACACTGAAGCTTTCTTT
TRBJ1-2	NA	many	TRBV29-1	CSVERPRNYGYTF	TGCAGCGTTGAACGCCCCAGGAACTATGGCTACACCTTC
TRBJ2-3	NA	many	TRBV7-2	CASSRRVHTDTQYF	TGTGCCAGCAGCCGTCGGGTGCACACAGATACGCAGTATTTT
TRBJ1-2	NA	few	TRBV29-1	CSVEDSGPLYGYTF	TGCAGCGTCGAAGATTCCGGGCCCCTCTATGGCTACACCTTC
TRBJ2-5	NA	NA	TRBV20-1	CSANLALANQETQYF	TGCAGTGCGAACCTAGCGCTCGCCAATCAAGAGACCCAGTACTTC
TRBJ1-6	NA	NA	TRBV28	CASSLWAGSPLHF	TGTGCCAGCAGTTTATGGGCGGGTTCACCCCTCCACTTT
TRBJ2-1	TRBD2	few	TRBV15	CATKLFTGGYNEQFF	TGTGCCACGAAACTCTTTACGGGAGGCTACAATGAGCAGTTCTTC
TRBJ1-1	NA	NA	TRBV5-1	CASSLEPRGAEAFF	TGCGCCAGCAGCTTGGAGCCGAGGGGGGCTGAAGCTTTCTTT
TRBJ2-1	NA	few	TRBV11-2	CASSLGRVHPFF	TGTGCCAGCAGCTTAGGCCGGGTTCATCCCTTCTTC
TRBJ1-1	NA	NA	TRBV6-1	CATNWHTTEAFF	TGTGCCACCAATTGGCATACTACTGAAGCTTTCTTT
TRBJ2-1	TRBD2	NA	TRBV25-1	CASSPGWGGTYNEQFF	TGTGCCAGCAGCCCGGGGTGGGGGGGGACCTACAATGAGCAGTTCTTC
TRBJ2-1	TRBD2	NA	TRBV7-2	CASSPGSGGAYEQFF	TGTGCCAGCAGCCCGGGTAGCGGGGGGGCGTATGAGCAGTTCTTC
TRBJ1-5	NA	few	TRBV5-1	CASSTGERGNQPQHF	TGCGCCAGCAGCACCGGCGAGCGAGGGAATCAGCCCCAGCATTTT
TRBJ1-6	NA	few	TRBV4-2	CASSPRTGEQSSYNSPLHF	TGTGCCAGCAGCCCTAGGACCGGAGAACAAAGCTCCTATAATTCACCCCTCCACTTT
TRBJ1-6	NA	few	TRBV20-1	CSAGGAAGSPLHF	TGCAGTGCAGGGGGGGCCGCCGGTTCACCCCTCCACTTT
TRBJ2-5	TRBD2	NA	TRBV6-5	CASSYGGGQETQYF	TGTGCCAGCAGTTATGGGGGGGGACAAGAGACCCAGTACTTC
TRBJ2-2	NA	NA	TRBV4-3	CASSQEEGWNTGELFF	TGCGCCAGCAGCCAAGAAGAGGGCTGGAACACCGGGGAGCTGTTTTTT
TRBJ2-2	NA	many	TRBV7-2	CASRSFGTDLNTGELFF	TGTGCCAGCAGGTCGTTTGGGACGGATCTGAACACCGGGGAGCTGTTTTTT
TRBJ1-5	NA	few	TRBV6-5	CASSYSRPVEDQPQHF	TGTGCCAGCAGTTACTCGAGGCCAGTTGAGGATCAGCCCCAGCATTTT
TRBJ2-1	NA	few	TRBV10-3	CAIMGSVNNEQFF	TGTGCCATCATGGGAAGCGTGAACAATGAGCAGTTCTTC
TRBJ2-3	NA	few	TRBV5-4	CASSQGGRGHGDTQYF	TGTGCCAGCAGCCAAGGTGGGAGGGGGCACGGAGATACGCAGTATTTT
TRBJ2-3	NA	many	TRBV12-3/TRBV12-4	CATLGLTDTQYF	TGTGCCACGCTAGGCCTCACAGATACGCAGTATTTT
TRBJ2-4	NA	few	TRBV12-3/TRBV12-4	CASSFSGSAKNIQYF	TGTGCCAGCAGTTTTTCAGGGTCAGCCAAAAACATTCAGTACTTC
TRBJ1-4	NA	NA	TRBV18	CASSTPGEKLFF	TGTGCCAGCTCAACACCAGGGGAAAAACTGTTTTTT
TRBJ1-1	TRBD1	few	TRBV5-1	CASRFGDRNTEAFF	TGCGCCAGCAGGTTTGGGGACAGGAACACTGAAGCTTTCTTT